Below are 10 T cell receptor beta chains sequenced from a single sample in a study of blood T cell repertoires in COVID-19. Assay: immunoSEQ multiplex PCR; the TCRdb copy retains only in-frame clones and omits some. The table has more than 95,000 clones, about 85% seen once. Material: peripheral blood. Receptors were obtained from a man in his 60s with acute or convalescent COVID-19.

The chain couples TRBV6-6 to TRBJ1-5, with D tentatively TRBD1 (6 bases). Trimming cost V 6 bases and J 2 bases, with 17 bases left between them. The CDR3 covers 16 residues. Germline CDR1 reads MNHNY; CDR2 reads SVGAGI (reference sequence). The CDR3: CASRPWLGAGNQPQHF. The CDR3 bases are TGTGCCAGCAGACCCTGGCTGGGGGCTGGCAATCAGCCCCAGCATTTT.

The V and J genes are TRBV5-4 and TRBJ2-3, with 13 bases identical to TRBD2. This CDR3 is built from 16 residues. The trim removed 3 bases at V and 5 bases at J, leaving 6 bases unmatched. Per the germline V gene, CDR1 is SGHNT and CDR2 is YYREEE (reference sequence). CDR3 in amino acids: CASSSGGTSGKDTQYF. In nucleotides, the CDR3 is TGTGCCAGCAGCTCTGGGGGGACTAGCGGGAAAGATACGCAGTATTTT.

This clone has only a few counts. CDR3 protein: CASTWGTGGGEQFF. For the CDR3, the DNA is TGTGCCAGCACCTGGGGGACAGGGGGTGGTGAGCAGTTCTTC. The rearrangement uses TRBV27 and TRBJ2-1, with 11 bases that match TRBD1. Per the germline V gene, CDR1 is MNHEY and CDR2 is SMNVEV (reference sequence). The CDR3 consists of 14 residues. With V trimmed by 7 bases and J by 9 bases, 8 bases remained unmatched.

The chain couples TRBV10-3 to TRBJ2-3, with 10 bases fitting TRBD2. This CDR3 has 14 amino acids. V shed 11 bases, J shed 3 bases, and the junction held 8 bases outside the gene matches. Per the germline V gene, CDR1 is ENHRY and CDR2 is SYGVKD. CDR3 sequence (DNA): TGTGCCGGGCGCCCTAGCGGGAGTACAGATACGCAGTATTTT. It is translated as CAGRPSGSTDTQYF.

This clone is a singleton in its sample. The CDR3 coding sequence is TGCGCCAGCAGCCAAGAACCAATAGCGGGAGTTCAAGAGACCCAGTACTTC. Encoded protein: CASSQEPIAGVQETQYF. This rearrangement joins TRBV4-1 to TRBJ2-5; 9 nucleotides agree with TRBD2. V was pared by 0 bases and J by 2 bases, with 7 bases of the junction left unmatched. The CDR3 runs to 17 residues. Germline V CDR1 and CDR2: MGHRA, YSYEKL.

The genes are TRBV25-1 and TRBJ1-1; D ambiguous. V lost 3 bases to trimming and J lost 5 bases, with 10 bases between them. Germline loops: CDR1 MGHDK, CDR2 SYGVNS. CDR3 length equals 13 residues. Written as DNA, the CDR3 is TGTGCCAGCAGTGATCACTACCGGACTGAAGCTTTCTTT. Protein: CASSDHYRTEAFF.

The chain combines TRBV19 with TRBJ2-1; D is perhaps TRBD2 (6 bases). Germline-derived CDR1 and CDR2 are LNHDA and SQIVND (reference sequence). The CDR3 has 14 amino acids. The V gene lost 0 bases and the J gene lost 8 bases, with 11 bases spanning the gap. The CDR3 sequence: CASSIDLSGDEQFF. The CDR3 region has the DNA TGTGCCAGTAGTATAGATCTATCGGGGGATGAGCAGTTCTTC.

This sequence joins TRBV5-4 and TRBJ2-3; a weak D match, TRBD2 (7 bases). The CDR3 is 15 residues long. Germline-derived CDR1 and CDR2 are SGHNT and YYREEE (reference sequence). The ends were cut back, 4 bases at V and 7 bases at J, with 19 bases in the middle. CDR3 DNA sequence: TGTGCCAGCAGCCTAGGGGGACTAACGAAGAATACGCAGTATTTT. It encodes CASSLGGLTKNTQYF.

This clone was recorded only once. This chain joins TRBV7-3 and TRBJ2-1; TRBD1 is a possible D gene (5 bases). V lost 3 bases and J 0 bases, leaving 9 bases between the germline ends. Germline assignment: CDR1 SGHTA and CDR2 FQGTGA. This CDR3 has 15 amino acids. CDR3 in DNA: TGTGCCAGCAGCTTCCAAAGGGGCTCCTACAATGAGCAGTTCTTC. It is translated as CASSFQRGSYNEQFF. The variable domain in full, completed from reference TRBV7-3 and TRBJ2-1, reads GAGVSQTPSNKVTEKGKYVELRCDPISGHTALYWYRQSLGQGPEFLIYFQGTGAADDSGLPNDRFFAVRPEGSVSTLKIQRTERGDSAVYLCASSFQRGSYNEQFFGPGTRLTVL.

The V gene is TRBV28, the J gene TRBJ1-1; no definite D call. With 4 bases removed from V and 2 bases from J, the gap between germline ends came to 17 bases. The CDR3 spans 16 residues. CDR1 MDHEN and CDR2 SYDVKM come from the germline V gene. The CDR3 is CASSSPEGRRNTEAFF. CDR3 bases: TGTGCCAGCAGTTCGCCAGAGGGCCGGCGTAACACTGAAGCTTTCTTT.